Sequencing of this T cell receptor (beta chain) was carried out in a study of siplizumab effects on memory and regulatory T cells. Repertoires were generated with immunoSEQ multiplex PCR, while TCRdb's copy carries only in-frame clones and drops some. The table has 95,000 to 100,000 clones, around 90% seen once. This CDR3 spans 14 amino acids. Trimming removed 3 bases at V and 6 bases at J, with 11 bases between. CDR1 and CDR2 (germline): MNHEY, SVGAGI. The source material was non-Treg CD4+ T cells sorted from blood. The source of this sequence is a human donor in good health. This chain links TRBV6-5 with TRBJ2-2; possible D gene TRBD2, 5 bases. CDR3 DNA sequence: TGTGCCAGCAGTTATTTGGGAGTGGCCGGGGAGCTGTTTTTT. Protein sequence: CASSYLGVAGELFF.